The clone carrying this T cell receptor beta chain has a count of ten or more. The data originate from a study of T cells in Graves' hyperthyroidism and ophthalmopathy. TCR beta CDR3 region amplification was performed from RNA transcripts. Primed by the HTBI set, a first-round RT-PCR was run on the TCR CDR3. TCRdb fed the multiplex PCR reads into MiXCR, producing one record per CDR3 protein. Here the sample spans approximately 410,000 distinct CDR3 sequences, over 12% being singletons. The ends were cut back, 3 bases at V and 0 bases at J, with 6 bases in the middle. Looked up from germline, CDR1 is DFQATT and CDR2 is SNEGSKA (reference sequence). The CDR3 runs 13 residues.

Input material: blood. The chain links TRBV20-1 to TRBJ1-3; D is unresolved. The sequence was collected from a man aged 18 to 29 with Graves' ophthalmopathy. CDR3 coding DNA: TGCAGTGCTAGTACCGGCTCTGGAAACACCATATATTTT. This gives the protein CSASTGSGNTIYF.